The next 10 T cell receptor beta chains were all read from a single sample in a study of regulatory T cells in long-lasting Graves disease. To make TCR beta libraries, researchers used iRepertoire HTBI primers and Arm-PCR of CDR3 regions. TCRdb re-derived calls from the multiplex PCR reads in MiXCR, one entry per CDR3 protein. The data hold about 540,000 distinct CDR3 sequences, with less than 15% observed a single time. The time point here: newly diagnosed GD, antithyroid drugs for less than 3 months. Scientists built the TCR library using RNA that was extracted from PBMCs. The sample was also linked to a second study, of T cells in Graves' hyperthyroidism and ophthalmopathy.

The specimen comprised peripheral blood mononuclear cells (PBMCs), sampled at new diagnosis, from a patient treated with antithyroid drugs. These receptor sequences come from a man aged 30 to 45 with Graves disease.

This clonotype was counted between two and nine times. The rearrangement uses TRBV19 and TRBJ1-1, with D perhaps matching TRBD1 (5 bases). The CDR3 length is 12 residues. Trimming shortened V by 7 bases and J by 6 bases, and 12 bases separated the two germline ends. The germline V gene encodes CDR1 LNHDA and CDR2 SQIVND (reference sequence). The CDR3 here is CASMVGRAEAFF. Written as DNA, the CDR3 is TGTGCCAGTATGGTGGGGCGGGCTGAAGCTTTCTTT. Drawing the rest from reference TRBV19 and TRBJ1-1, the complete variable domain is DGGITQSPKYLFRKEGQNVTLSCEQNLNHDAMYWYRQDPGQGLRLIYYSQIVNDFQKGDIAEGYSVSREKKESFPLTVTSAQKNPTAFYLCASMVGRAEAFFGQGTRLTVV.

This clonotype was seen ten or more times. V and J are TRBV20-1 and TRBJ2-3; 8 bases align to TRBD2. V shed 5 bases, J shed 4 bases, and the junction held 2 bases outside the gene matches. The CDR3 is made up of 12 amino acids. Looked up from germline, CDR1 is DFQATT and CDR2 is SNEGSKA (reference sequence). Here the CDR3 DNA reads TGCAGTGCTCGGACTAGCTCAGATACGCAGTATTTT. It yields the protein CSARTSSDTQYF.

This clonotype showed up many times. The chain employs TRBV6-2 or TRBV6-3 and TRBJ2-4; TRBD1 aligns across 8 bases. Germline CDR1 MNHEY, CDR2 SVGEGT. CDR3 length: 15 residues. The V gene end was trimmed by 6 bases and the J gene end by 4 bases; junction bases not matched to a gene: 8. The CDR3 DNA follows: TGTGCCAGCAGATCCCCGGGACAGGCTAAAAACATTCAGTACTTC. This translates into CASRSPGQAKNIQYF.

Many counts were recorded for this clonotype. The J gene is TRBJ2-1, the V gene TRBV3-1; no clear D. The CDR3 loop spans 14 amino acids. CDR1 is LGHDT and CDR2 is YNNKEL in the germline V gene (reference sequence). The germline V and J ends were trimmed by 0 bases and 1 base, with 4 bases remaining between them. CDR3: CASSQEGSYNEQFF. The CDR3 nucleotides are TGTGCCAGCAGCCAAGAAGGTTCCTACAATGAGCAGTTCTTC.

The chain is built from TRBV6-2 or TRBV6-3 and TRBJ1-5; D gene unclear. Trimming left V 6 bases short and J 5 bases short, with 11 bases between. The CDR3 extends over 13 amino acids. The V gene's germline CDR1 is MNHEY and CDR2 SVGEGT. The CDR3 spells CASSLVQHQPQHF. CDR3 nucleotide sequence: TGTGCCAGCAGCCTTGTTCAACATCAGCCCCAGCATTTT.

This clonotype was seen a few times. This clone may be a read error of a much larger clone one base away. The CDR3 carries no conserved terminal phenylalanine or tryptophan, so it likely arises from a read error. The chain recombines TRBV6-1 with TRBJ2-7, with a weak D call TRBD2 (5 bases). This CDR3 has 14 amino acids. Between the trimmed V and J ends, which lost 5 bases and 0 bases, there was a span of 11 bases. Germline V gene lookup returns CDR1 MNHNS and CDR2 SASEGT. Here the CDR3 reads CASSRTGNSYEQYS. The CDR3 DNA is TGTGCCAGCAGTCGGACGGGAAACTCCTACGAGCAGTACTCC.

This clonotype has a count of ten or more. The chain uses TRBV9 and TRBJ2-5; possible D gene TRBD2, 5 bases. CDR1 and CDR2 from the germline V gene are SGDLS and YYNGEE. The CDR3 has 13 amino acids. The V gene lost 3 bases and the J gene lost 5 bases, with 11 bases spanning the gap. The chain's CDR3 is CASSGAGGETQYF. The CDR3 DNA sequence: TGTGCCAGCAGCGGGGCGGGCGGCGAGACCCAGTACTTC.

The CDR3 is CASSVSGSNYNEQFF. Here the CDR3 DNA reads TGTGCCAGCAGCGTAAGCGGGAGTAACTACAATGAGCAGTTCTTC. This chain joins TRBV9 and TRBJ2-1; 8 bases fit TRBD2. With 1 base clipped from V and 3 bases from J, the junction kept 3 bases outside the gene matches. Looked up from germline, CDR1 is SGDLS and CDR2 is YYNGEE. The CDR3 loop spans 15 amino acids.

This clonotype was counted a few times. Given a much more abundant clone one base away, this may be a read error. The gene calls are TRBV6-1 and TRBJ1-1, with unresolved D. The CDR3 sequence is 16 residues long. Trimming shortened V by 5 bases and J by 2 bases, and 18 bases separated the two germline ends. Germline V gene lookup returns CDR1 MNHNS and CDR2 SASEGT. The CDR3, as DNA: TGTGCCAGCAGTCCCTGGCGGGCAGGCGCTAACACTGAAGCTTTCTTT. Translating gives CASSPWRAGANTEAFF.

The chain joins TRBV20-1 to TRBJ1-5; TRBD1 might be the D (5 bases). Trimming cost V 5 bases and J 5 bases, with 13 bases left between them. CDR1 and CDR2 from the germline V gene are DFQATT and SNEGSKA (reference sequence). The CDR3 has 13 residues. This CDR3 reads CSAPGSAYQPQHF. CDR3 bases: TGCAGTGCTCCAGGGAGCGCATATCAGCCCCAGCATTTT.